This TCR beta chain emerged from a study of a mutant IDH1 vaccine in newly diagnosed glioma. The overall study: Initiation of the vaccine course occurred 4-6 weeks after radiotherapy alone, or alongside temozolomide cycles. V12 fell at week 35 and V13, the study end, at week 47.

Per the germline V gene, CDR1 is KGHSH and CDR2 is LQKENI. This CDR3 has 19 amino acids. V dropped 1 base and J dropped 8 bases, with 24 bases sitting between them. The sample's time point: week 47, end of study. A single vaccine dose contained 300 ug of mutant IDH1 20-mer peptide, and topical imiquimod was used with it. There are a few counts of this clone. The target antigen is unknown. Sequencing was performed with immunoSEQ multiplex PCR; in TCRdb, only in-frame clones are kept and a portion is missing. The sample records tens of thousands of clones, roughly four fifths being singletons. Sequencing was performed on PBMCs, taken from a glioma patient whose treatment included an IDH1 peptide vaccine. The clonotype was recovered from a man aged 25 to 45 with glioma. This chain uses TRBV18 with TRBJ1-6; no definite D call. CDR3 loop: CASSPRGVSPGRYDSPLHF. The CDR3 nucleotides are TGTGCCAGCTCACCACGTGGGGTCTCACCCGGGAGGTATGATTCACCCCTCCACTTT.